This TCR beta chain was sequenced in a study of cytomegalovirus exposure and HLA in healthy donors. Overall study: T cells numbering about 179 million yielded some 100 million unique TCR beta sequences in an earlier analysis. Whole-study results and caveats: HLA alleles showed associations with 15,000 to 20,000 TCR beta sequences in a later analysis, at a 0.05 false discovery rate. HLA restriction was apparent for most CMV-associated TCR beta chains in a later analysis. Some segments of the V type, notably TRBV6-2 and TRBV6-3, were excluded as indistinguishable.

Concerning this clone: Its antigen is currently unknown.

The PCR employed 60 Vbeta primers together with 13 Jbeta primers. Assay: immunoSEQ multiplex PCR; the TCRdb copy retains only in-frame clones and omits some. This table holds about 220,000 clones, around 80% found once. V gave up 0 bases and J gave up 9 bases, with 6 bases separating them. CDR3 length: 12 amino acids. Germline V gene data show CDR1 as SNHLY and CDR2 as FYNNEI. Sequenced material: PBMCs. The chain has TRBV2 and TRBJ1-5; no clear D gene. The TCR was taken from a man in his forties in good health and CMV-seropositive. CDR3 sequence: CASSEARGPQHF. In DNA form, the CDR3 reads TGTGCCAGCAGTGAAGCGCGTGGGCCCCAGCATTTT.